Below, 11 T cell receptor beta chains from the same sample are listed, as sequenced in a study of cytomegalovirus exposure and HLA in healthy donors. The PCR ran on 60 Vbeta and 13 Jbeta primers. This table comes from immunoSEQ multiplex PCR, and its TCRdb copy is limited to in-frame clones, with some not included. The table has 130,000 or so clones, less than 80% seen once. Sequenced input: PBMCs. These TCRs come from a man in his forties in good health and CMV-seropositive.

The CDR3 sequence is CASSASGTGGHEQYF. The CDR3 DNA reads as TGTGCCAGCAGCGCCTCCGGGACAGGGGGCCACGAGCAGTACTTC. The gene calls are TRBV7-9 and TRBJ2-7; 12 positions match TRBD1. CDR3 size: 15 residues. The trim removed 5 bases at V and 5 bases at J, leaving 7 bases unmatched. CDR1 is SEHNR, CDR2 FQNEAQ, per germline (reference sequence).

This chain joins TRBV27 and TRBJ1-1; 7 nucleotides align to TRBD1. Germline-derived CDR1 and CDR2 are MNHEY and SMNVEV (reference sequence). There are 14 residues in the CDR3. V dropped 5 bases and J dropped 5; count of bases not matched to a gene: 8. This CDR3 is CASSIDRVRTEAFF. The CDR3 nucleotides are TGTGCCAGCAGTATCGACAGGGTTCGGACTGAAGCTTTCTTT.

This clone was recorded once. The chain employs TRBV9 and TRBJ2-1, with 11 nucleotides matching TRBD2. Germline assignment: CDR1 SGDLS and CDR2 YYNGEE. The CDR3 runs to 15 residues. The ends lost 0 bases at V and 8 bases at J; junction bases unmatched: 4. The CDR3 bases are TGTGCCAGCAGCGTAGATAGCGGGAGGGCGGATGAGCAGTTCTTC. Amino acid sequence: CASSVDSGRADEQFF.

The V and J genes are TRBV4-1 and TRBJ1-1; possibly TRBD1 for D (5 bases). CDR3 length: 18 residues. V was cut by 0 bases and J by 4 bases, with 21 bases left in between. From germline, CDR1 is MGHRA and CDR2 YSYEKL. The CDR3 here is CASSQDPPQAGLGTEAFF. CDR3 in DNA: TGCGCCAGCAGCCAAGATCCGCCTCAGGCAGGGCTGGGCACTGAAGCTTTCTTT.

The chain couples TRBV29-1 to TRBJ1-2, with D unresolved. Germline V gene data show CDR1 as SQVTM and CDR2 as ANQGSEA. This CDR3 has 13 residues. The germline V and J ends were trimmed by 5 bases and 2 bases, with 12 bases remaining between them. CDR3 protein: CSVSGGKNYGYTF. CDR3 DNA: TGCAGCGTTTCGGGTGGTAAGAACTATGGCTACACCTTC.

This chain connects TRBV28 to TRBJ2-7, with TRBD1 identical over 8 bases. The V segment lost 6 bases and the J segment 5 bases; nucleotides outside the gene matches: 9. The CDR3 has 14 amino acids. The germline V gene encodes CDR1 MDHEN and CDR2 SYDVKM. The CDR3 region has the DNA TGTGCCAGCAGGATAGGGGACAGGACGGACGAGCAGTACTTC. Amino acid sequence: CASRIGDRTDEQYF.

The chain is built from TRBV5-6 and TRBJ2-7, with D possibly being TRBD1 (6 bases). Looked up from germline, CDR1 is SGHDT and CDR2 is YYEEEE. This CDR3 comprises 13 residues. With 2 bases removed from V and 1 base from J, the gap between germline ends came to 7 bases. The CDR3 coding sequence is TGTGCCAGCAGCTTAACAGGGTCCTACGAGCAGTACTTC. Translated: CASSLTGSYEQYF.

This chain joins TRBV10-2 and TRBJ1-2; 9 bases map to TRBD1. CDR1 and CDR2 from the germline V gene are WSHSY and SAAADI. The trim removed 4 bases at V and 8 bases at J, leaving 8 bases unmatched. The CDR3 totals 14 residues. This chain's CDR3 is CASSATQGAFGYTF. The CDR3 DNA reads TGCGCCAGCAGTGCTACACAGGGGGCTTTCGGCTACACCTTC.

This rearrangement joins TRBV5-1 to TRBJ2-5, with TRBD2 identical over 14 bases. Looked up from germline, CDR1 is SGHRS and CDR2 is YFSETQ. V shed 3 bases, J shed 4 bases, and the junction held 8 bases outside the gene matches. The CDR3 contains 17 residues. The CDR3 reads CASSYLGLAGGGETQYF. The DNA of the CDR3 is TGCGCCAGCAGCTACCTCGGACTAGCGGGAGGAGGAGAGACCCAGTACTTC.

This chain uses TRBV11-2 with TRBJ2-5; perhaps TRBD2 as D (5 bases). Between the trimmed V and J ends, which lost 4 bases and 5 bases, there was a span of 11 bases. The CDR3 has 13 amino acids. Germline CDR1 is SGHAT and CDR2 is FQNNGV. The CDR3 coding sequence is TGTGCCAGCAGCTCGGGATTTAGGGAGACCCAGTACTTC. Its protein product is CASSSGFRETQYF.

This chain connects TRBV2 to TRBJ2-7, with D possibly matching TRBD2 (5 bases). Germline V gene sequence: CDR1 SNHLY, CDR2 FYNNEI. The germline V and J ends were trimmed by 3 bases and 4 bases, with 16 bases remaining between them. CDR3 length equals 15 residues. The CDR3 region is CASSDLGSPLYEQYF. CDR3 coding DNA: TGTGCCAGCAGTGATCTTGGGAGCCCTTTATACGAGCAGTACTTC. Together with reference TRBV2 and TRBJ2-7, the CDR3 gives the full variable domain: EPEVTQTPSHQVTQMGQEVILRCVPISNHLYFYWYRQILGQKVEFLVSFYNNEISEKSEIFDDQFSVERPDGSNFTLKIRSTKLEDSAMYFCASSDLGSPLYEQYFGPGTRLTVT.